The T cell receptor (beta chain) described here comes from a study of CD8+CD57+ T cells in acquired aplastic anemia (dated by TCRdb to 2016 to 2019). General notes on the study: A mean of around 3 ug of DNA, ranging from roughly 0.19 to 27.4 ug, was extracted from sorted CD4+ and CD8+ cells. CD8+CD57+ expansion was defined as frequency above the mean frequency observed in healthy subjects.

General conclusions and limits of the study: Although 25 to 30 CD8+ CDR3 sequences were shared by patients and controls, these sequences appeared highly expressed in patients and within the immunodominant clones of patients. CD8+ Simpson's diversity did not differ significantly between patients and healthy controls (P=0.060).

The patients picked for sequencing were ones in whom flow cytometry had shown an expansion of CD8+CD57+ cells. Every patient had severe acquired aplastic anemia, diagnosed using the International Study of Aplastic Anemia and Agranulocytosis and Camitta criteria. No therapy had been received by the patients at the time of blood sampling. The study deep-sequenced TCR repertoires of sorted CD4+ and CD8+ blood T cells from severe aplastic anemia patients and healthy subjects. In the USA, patient enrollment took place under clinicaltrials.gov protocols 00001620, 01623167, 00001397, 00071045, 00081523 and 00961064. Ficoll-Paque density gradient centrifugation was used to isolate peripheral blood mononuclear cells. CD4+ and CD8+ T cells were sorted by FACS or magnetic beads before DNA extraction. This clonotype has more than one count but fewer than ten. Its antigen is unknown. No base-level quality is on record; no much larger clone is a single base apart.

TCR beta VDJ combination and CDR3 sequence profiling used genomic DNA as the template. An Illumina HiSeq 2000 was the platform used for TCR repertoire sequencing. For the original study's pipeline: TRBV/TRBJ rearrangement plots, CDR3 size and DJ length profiles, and Simpson's diversity index were used to assess repertoires. The immunodominant clone was defined as the most abundant DNA sequence in deep sequencing data. CDR3 amino acid sequences were checked for sharing across subjects and were also compared against the VDJdb database and published repertoires. TCRdb ran its own pipeline on the public reads, namely fastp trimming at Q25 and MiXCR clone calling, and kept in-frame beta chains. Every CDR3 protein is listed once, alongside the most common genes and DNA of its rows. The V and J calls come from TCRdb's annotation, not from the publication. The sample table contains more than 150,000 distinct CDR3 sequences; only one count was recorded for around 50% of them. The top ten clonotypes cover 10% to 15% of the sample.

V lost 6 bases and J lost 8 bases; the stretch between them is 13 bases long. According to the germline V gene, CDR1 reads MGHDK and CDR2 reads SYGVNS. The CDR3, from cysteine to phenylalanine, totals 13 residues. CDR3 DNA only is kept here, 39 bases in frame from base 1. The TCR sequence derives from a human donor with aplastic anemia. Sequenced material: sorted CD4+, CD8+, or CD8+CD57+ T cells (not recorded which) from PBMCs. In this chain, TRBV25-1 is recombined with TRBJ2-2; a weak D assignment points to TRBD1 (5 bases agree). The sequenced DNA is TGTGCCAGCAGGACAGCCCAAGTGGGGGAGCTGTTTTTT. Translated, it reads CASRTAQVGELFF.